Below, one T cell receptor beta chain is given with its context. The sample comes from a study of neoadjuvant anti-PD-1 for oral cavity cancer. Described time point: after neoadjuvant nivolumab, at surgical resection. The CDR3 runs to 14 residues. Germline CDR1 and CDR2: KGHSH and LQKENI. V shed 3 bases, J shed 2 bases, and the junction held 4 bases outside the gene matches. Sequencing used immunoSEQ multiplex PCR; TCRdb keeps in-frame clones, though not all of them. Counted here are about 37,000 clones, around two fifths occurring once; the ten biggest clones make up approximately 15%. The receptor was isolated from a person between 40 and 85 years old with oral cavity squamous cell carcinoma. The chain is built from TRBV18 and TRBJ2-7; 7 bases are shared with TRBD2. The material sequenced was tumor tissue, taken after nivolumab (anti-PD-1) treatment. This CDR3 is CASSPESGAYEQYF. The CDR3 DNA reads TGTGCCAGCTCACCGGAAAGCGGGGCCTACGAGCAGTACTTC.